A selection of T cell receptor beta chains follows, all from one sample in a study of control samples from healthy donors and cancer patients. Assay: immunoSEQ multiplex PCR; the TCRdb copy retains only in-frame clones and omits some. In total, the table holds around 190,000 clones. The sequenced material came from blood. The receptors were gathered from a young woman in good health. Both conserved end residues are part of each CDR3. The order of the fields is V gene, D gene, J gene, CDR3 DNA, CDR3 protein. The D gene is left open where the match is weak.

V gene: TRBV27; D gene: .; J gene: TRBJ1-5; CDR3 DNA: TGTGCCAGCAGTTTGTCAGCCAGACAGGCCAGGCAGCCCCAGCATTTT; CDR3 protein: CASSLSARQARQPQHF
V gene: TRBV7-3; D gene: .; J gene: TRBJ2-3; CDR3 DNA: TGTGCCAGCAGCTTACGAGTCTCCAGGGGTACAGATACGCAGTATTTT; CDR3 protein: CASSLRVSRGTDTQYF
V gene: TRBV20-1; D gene: .; J gene: TRBJ1-2; CDR3 DNA: TGCAGTGCTGTCGACAGGAGCTACACCTTC; CDR3 protein: CSAVDRSYTF
V gene: TRBV11-2; D gene: TRBD1; J gene: TRBJ1-2; CDR3 DNA: TGTGCCAGCAGCTTCTTGGGACAGGGTATAGGTGGCTACACCTTC; CDR3 protein: CASSFLGQGIGGYTF
V gene: TRBV20-1; D gene: .; J gene: TRBJ1-5; CDR3 DNA: TGCAGTGCTAGTAGGGGCCAGCCCCAGCATTTT; CDR3 protein: CSASRGQPQHF
V gene: TRBV19; D gene: TRBD1; J gene: TRBJ2-2; CDR3 DNA: TGTGCCAGTAGTGACAGGGTCCCCGGGGAGCTGTTTTTT; CDR3 protein: CASSDRVPGELFF
V gene: TRBV2; D gene: TRBD2; J gene: TRBJ2-1; CDR3 DNA: TGTGCCAGCAGTTACGGGGGGGCAGGGAATGAGCAGTTCTTC; CDR3 protein: CASSYGGAGNEQFF
V gene: TRBV6-6; D gene: .; J gene: TRBJ1-5; CDR3 DNA: TGTGCCAGCACCACAGCACGAGAGGACGGTCAGCCCCAGCATTTT; CDR3 protein: CASTTAREDGQPQHF
V gene: TRBV29-1; D gene: .; J gene: TRBJ1-3; CDR3 DNA: TGCAGCGTTGGTGGGTTGTCTGGAAACACCATATATTTT; CDR3 protein: CSVGGLSGNTIYF
V gene: TRBV7-9; D gene: .; J gene: TRBJ1-2; CDR3 DNA: TGTGCCAGCAGCCGCGGCGGGGCAGGAGGTAACTATGGCTACACCTTC; CDR3 protein: CASSRGGAGGNYGYTF
V gene: TRBV5-1; D gene: .; J gene: TRBJ2-1; CDR3 DNA: TGCGCCAGCAGCTCGCAGGGTTGGTCCTACAATGAGCAGTTCTTC; CDR3 protein: CASSSQGWSYNEQFF
V gene: TRBV5-6; D gene: .; J gene: TRBJ2-1; CDR3 DNA: TGTGCCAGCAGCTTCTCCCTGTTTGAGCAGTTCTTC; CDR3 protein: CASSFSLFEQFF
V gene: TRBV6-6; D gene: .; J gene: TRBJ1-5; CDR3 DNA: TGTGCCAGCAGTTCCCCCGGGGGGGAGGGGAATCAGCCCCAGCATTTT; CDR3 protein: CASSSPGGEGNQPQHF
V gene: TRBV5-1; D gene: TRBD1; J gene: TRBJ2-1; CDR3 DNA: TGCGCCAGCGAGGGACAGGGTAGGAATGAGCAGTTCTTC; CDR3 protein: CASEGQGRNEQFF
V gene: TRBV7-7; D gene: TRBD1; J gene: TRBJ2-3; CDR3 DNA: TGTGCTAGCAGCTCAGGGACAGGGGGCACAGATACGCAGTATTTT; CDR3 protein: CASSSGTGGTDTQYF
V gene: TRBV11-2; D gene: .; J gene: TRBJ2-5; CDR3 DNA: TGTGCCAGCAGGGGGGTATCATCGCGGGGGCCTTTAGGGACCCAGTACTTC; CDR3 protein: CASRGVSSRGPLGTQYF
V gene: TRBV29-1; D gene: .; J gene: TRBJ1-5; CDR3 DNA: TGCAGCGCTAGTCTACAGGGCGAGGGTAGCAATCAGCCCCAGCATTTT; CDR3 protein: CSASLQGEGSNQPQHF
V gene: TRBV6-5; D gene: TRBD1; J gene: TRBJ2-7; CDR3 DNA: TGTGCCAGCAGGGTAGGGGGCTCGGGGTACTACGAGCAGTACTTC; CDR3 protein: CASRVGGSGYYEQYF
V gene: TRBV4-1; D gene: .; J gene: TRBJ1-1; CDR3 DNA: TGCGCCAGCAGCCAAGAGTACGGGGGAAACACTGAAGCTTTCTTT; CDR3 protein: CASSQEYGGNTEAFF
V gene: TRBV4-1; D gene: .; J gene: TRBJ2-5; CDR3 DNA: TGCGCCAGCAGCCCCCAAAATAGCGTCCGCGAGACCCAGTACTTC; CDR3 protein: CASSPQNSVRETQYF
V gene: TRBV4-3; D gene: .; J gene: TRBJ1-2; CDR3 DNA: TGCGCCAGCAGCCAAGAACAAAGTACAGCAATGGCCACCTATGGCTACACCTTC; CDR3 protein: CASSQEQSTAMATYGYTF
V gene: TRBV9; D gene: TRBD1; J gene: TRBJ1-2; CDR3 DNA: TGTGCCAGCAGCGTATCCGCCCGGACAGGGGGCCATGGCTACACCTTC; CDR3 protein: CASSVSARTGGHGYTF
V gene: TRBV18; D gene: TRBD1; J gene: TRBJ2-7; CDR3 DNA: TGTGCCAGCTCACGCTGGGACAGACATTCCTACGAGCAGTACTTC; CDR3 protein: CASSRWDRHSYEQYF
V gene: TRBV5-1; D gene: .; J gene: TRBJ1-2; CDR3 DNA: TGCGCCAGCAGCTTGGATCGGGGCCTCTATGGCTACACCTTC; CDR3 protein: CASSLDRGLYGYTF
V gene: TRBV30; D gene: .; J gene: TRBJ2-7; CDR3 DNA: TGTGCCTGGACACAGGGTTACGAGCAGTACTTC; CDR3 protein: CAWTQGYEQYF
V gene: TRBV27; D gene: .; J gene: TRBJ1-1; CDR3 DNA: TGTGCCAGCAGTTATAAGGAGATGAACACTGAAGCTTTCTTT; CDR3 protein: CASSYKEMNTEAFF
V gene: TRBV5-1; D gene: TRBD1; J gene: TRBJ1-4; CDR3 DNA: TGCGCCAGCAGCTTGTCCGCCGGGACAGGGAATGAAAAACTGTTTTTT; CDR3 protein: CASSLSAGTGNEKLFF
V gene: TRBV19; D gene: .; J gene: TRBJ1-4; CDR3 DNA: TGTGCCAGTAGAGCAGGAGGGGCAACTAATGAAAAACTGTTTTTT; CDR3 protein: CASRAGGATNEKLFF
V gene: TRBV27; D gene: .; J gene: TRBJ2-7; CDR3 DNA: TGTGCCAGCAGTTCCCTGAGATACGAGCAGTACTTC; CDR3 protein: CASSSLRYEQYF
V gene: TRBV4-2; D gene: TRBD1; J gene: TRBJ1-4; CDR3 DNA: TGTGCCAGCAGCCAAGAACAGGGGGCGACGTTTTTT; CDR3 protein: CASSQEQGATFF
V gene: TRBV19; D gene: .; J gene: TRBJ2-1; CDR3 DNA: TGTGCCAGTAGTATGGACCCCAATGAGCAGTTCTTC; CDR3 protein: CASSMDPNEQFF
V gene: TRBV4-3; D gene: TRBD1; J gene: TRBJ1-3; CDR3 DNA: TGCGCCAGCAGCCAGGACAGGATAAGCAATGGAAACACCATATATTTT; CDR3 protein: CASSQDRISNGNTIYF
V gene: TRBV11-2; D gene: .; J gene: TRBJ2-7; CDR3 DNA: TGTGCCAGCAGCTTAGTTCCTACCGCTTTCGAGCAGTACTTC; CDR3 protein: CASSLVPTAFEQYF
V gene: TRBV11-2; D gene: .; J gene: TRBJ1-1; CDR3 DNA: TGTGCCAGCAGCACGTCCCGGGGGACTGAAGCTTTCTTT; CDR3 protein: CASSTSRGTEAFF
V gene: TRBV28; D gene: .; J gene: TRBJ1-1; CDR3 DNA: TGTGCCAGCCAACAGAACACTGAAGCTTTCTTT; CDR3 protein: CASQQNTEAFF
V gene: TRBV7-9; D gene: .; J gene: TRBJ1-5; CDR3 DNA: TGTGCCAGCAGCCTTAATGACGTTTTTCATTTT; CDR3 protein: CASSLNDVFHF
V gene: TRBV28; D gene: .; J gene: TRBJ2-7; CDR3 DNA: TGTGCCAGCAGTTGGGGACAAGAACTTTCCTACGAGCAGTACTTC; CDR3 protein: CASSWGQELSYEQYF
V gene: TRBV2; D gene: TRBD1; J gene: TRBJ1-4; CDR3 DNA: TGTGCCAGCAGTGAGGGACAGGGGGCGCAGAGTGAAAAACTGTTTTTT; CDR3 protein: CASSEGQGAQSEKLFF
V gene: TRBV7-9; D gene: TRBD1; J gene: TRBJ1-4; CDR3 DNA: TGTGCCAGCAGCTTGTACGACAGGGAACGGGAAAAACTGTTTTTT; CDR3 protein: CASSLYDREREKLFF
V gene: TRBV10-1; D gene: TRBD2; J gene: TRBJ2-3; CDR3 DNA: TGCGCCAGCAGGGAAGCGGGGGCCACAGATACGCAGTATTTT; CDR3 protein: CASREAGATDTQYF
V gene: TRBV28; D gene: TRBD1; J gene: TRBJ1-2; CDR3 DNA: TGTGCCAGCAGGTCCCCGACAGGGAACTATGGCTACACCTTC; CDR3 protein: CASRSPTGNYGYTF
V gene: TRBV15; D gene: .; J gene: TRBJ1-4; CDR3 DNA: TGTGCCACCAGCAGAGTCCCGTGGGGGGTTGGGGATGAAAAACTGTTTTTT; CDR3 protein: CATSRVPWGVGDEKLFF
V gene: TRBV7-9; D gene: .; J gene: TRBJ1-2; CDR3 DNA: TGTGCCAGCAGCCCGGGGGTTGTTTATGGCTACACCTTC; CDR3 protein: CASSPGVVYGYTF
V gene: TRBV7-9; D gene: .; J gene: TRBJ2-2; CDR3 DNA: TGTGCCAGCAGCTTAGAGGTTGACGGGGAGCTGTTTTTT; CDR3 protein: CASSLEVDGELFF
V gene: TRBV19; D gene: .; J gene: TRBJ1-2; CDR3 DNA: TGTGCCAGTAGTAGGCCGGGGGAATTAAACTATGGCTACACCTTC; CDR3 protein: CASSRPGELNYGYTF
V gene: TRBV4-1; D gene: .; J gene: TRBJ1-2; CDR3 DNA: TGCGCCAGCAGCCAAGAGGGGGGGGACACCTATGGCTACACCTTC; CDR3 protein: CASSQEGGDTYGYTF
V gene: TRBV6-4; D gene: TRBD1; J gene: TRBJ1-2; CDR3 DNA: TGTGCCAGCAGGGGGACAGGGCAGGACGGCTACACCTTC; CDR3 protein: CASRGTGQDGYTF
V gene: TRBV5-4; D gene: .; J gene: TRBJ1-1; CDR3 DNA: TGTGCCAGCAGCTTGGAAGGCCGGGGAACTGAAGCTTTCTTT; CDR3 protein: CASSLEGRGTEAFF
V gene: TRBV19; D gene: .; J gene: TRBJ2-1; CDR3 DNA: TGTGCCAGTACTAAGTGGGGCAATGAGCAGTTCTTC; CDR3 protein: CASTKWGNEQFF
V gene: TRBV6-2/TRBV6-3; D gene: TRBD1; J gene: TRBJ2-4; CDR3 DNA: TGTGCCAGCAGCCCCCTACTGAGACAGGGTTGGGACATTCAGTACTTC; CDR3 protein: CASSPLLRQGWDIQYF
V gene: TRBV19; D gene: TRBD1; J gene: TRBJ1-2; CDR3 DNA: TGTGCCAGTAGTAGGGACAGCCTCCCTAACTATGGCTACACCTTC; CDR3 protein: CASSRDSLPNYGYTF
V gene: TRBV5-1; D gene: .; J gene: TRBJ1-5; CDR3 DNA: TGCGCCAGCAGCCCCGGGCAGGGCTTTTATCAGCCCCAGCATTTT; CDR3 protein: CASSPGQGFYQPQHF